One sample yielded the 24 T cell receptor beta chains listed below, sequenced in a study of OX40 agonist ivuxolimab in advanced cancers. Data came from immunoSEQ multiplex PCR; TCRdb stores just in-frame clones and leaves some out. The table lists 50,000 to 60,000 clones, approximately 90% of them singletons. The specimen was CD4+ or CD8+ T cells sorted from blood, collected in a trial of the OX40 agonist ivuxolimab. Source of these receptors: an adult with an advanced solid tumor such as melanoma, head and neck, liver or kidney cancer.

This chain links TRBV10-1 with TRBJ1-1, with 8 positions matching TRBD1. The V segment lost 4 bases and the J segment 5 bases; nucleotides outside the gene matches: 9. The V gene's germline CDR1 is WNHNN and CDR2 SYGVQD (reference sequence). The CDR3 consists of 15 residues. DNA for the CDR3: TGCGCCAGCAGTGGGAGGGCAGGGGGCTTTACTGAAGCTTTCTTT. Encoded protein: CASSGRAGGFTEAFF.

The CDR3 DNA sequence: TGTGCCAGCAGTGGAGAACCTTCCGGGGAGCTGTTTTTT. Translation gives CASSGEPSGELFF. This chain uses TRBV9 with TRBJ2-2; D is undetermined. V lost 5 bases and J 6 bases, leaving 11 bases between the germline ends. The CDR3 consists of 13 residues. Looked up from germline, CDR1 is SGDLS and CDR2 is YYNGEE. The full variable domain, completed using reference TRBV9 and TRBJ2-2, is DSGVTQTPKHLITATGQRVTLRCSPRSGDLSVYWYQQSLDQGLQFLIQYYNGEERAKGNILERFSAQQFPDLHSELNLSSLELGDSALYFCASSGEPSGELFFGEGSRLTVL.

The V and J genes are TRBV29-1 and TRBJ1-2; 8 bases are shared with TRBD1. V gave up 5 bases and J gave up 5 bases; unmatched junction bases: 10. The germline V gene encodes CDR1 SQVTM and CDR2 ANQGSEA. The CDR3 extends over 14 amino acids. Here the CDR3 reads CSVRNRGDLYGYTF. For the CDR3, the DNA is TGCAGCGTTCGGAACAGGGGGGACCTTTATGGCTACACCTTC.

The chain links TRBV7-9 to TRBJ2-5; 8 bases agree with TRBD1. CDR3 length equals 14 residues. The junction had 4 bases not matched to a gene; V was cut back by 5 bases and J by 2 bases. The germline gives CDR1 SEHNR, CDR2 FQNEAQ (reference sequence). CDR3 in amino acids: CASSPDRGQETQYF. The CDR3 DNA reads as TGTGCCAGCAGCCCCGACAGGGGACAAGAGACCCAGTACTTC.

In this sample, this clone turned up a few times. CDR3 bases: TGCGCCAGCAGCTTGGGACAGGCTCAGGGCTACACCTTC. It codes for CASSLGQAQGYTF. V gene TRBV5-1 combines with J gene TRBJ1-2, with a weak D call TRBD1 (6 bases). V lost 0 bases and J 8 bases, leaving 11 bases between the germline ends. Germline V gene data show CDR1 as SGHRS and CDR2 as YFSETQ. This CDR3 comprises 13 residues.

This clone was detected only once. This rearrangement joins TRBV2 to TRBJ2-1, with D possibly being TRBD2 (6 bases). Trimming removed 7 bases at V and 1 base at J, with 11 bases between. Germline V gene data show CDR1 as SNHLY and CDR2 as FYNNEI. This CDR3 comprises 14 residues. The CDR3, as DNA: TGTGCCAGCATTGCGGGGTCGTCCTACAATGAGCAGTTCTTC. As protein: CASIAGSSYNEQFF.

This clone was observed once. The V call is TRBV9, the J call TRBJ2-5; 8 bases are shared with TRBD2. From germline, CDR1 is SGDLS and CDR2 YYNGEE. With 4 bases clipped from V and 1 base from J, the junction kept 6 bases outside the gene matches. There are 15 residues in the CDR3. CDR3 DNA sequence: TGTGCCAGCAGCACAGACGGACTAGCCCAAGAGACCCAGTACTTC. Translated, it gives CASSTDGLAQETQYF.

The rearrangement links TRBV4-1 to TRBJ2-6, with 8 bases lining up with TRBD2. V shed 0 bases, J shed 0 bases, and the junction held 10 bases outside the gene matches. The length of the CDR3 is 20 residues. In germline, CDR1 is MGHRA, CDR2 YSYEKL. CDR3 in DNA: TGCGCCAGCAGCCAAGATAAAAACGGTCTAGCGGGCTCTGGGGCCAACGTCCTGACTTTC. It is translated as CASSQDKNGLAGSGANVLTF.

The rearrangement links TRBV19 to TRBJ2-1; tentatively, D is TRBD2 (8 bases). Germline CDR1 and CDR2: LNHDA and SQIVND (reference sequence). Trimming shortened V by 5 bases and J by 1 base, and 18 bases separated the two germline ends. The CDR3 contains 17 residues. The CDR3 bases are TGTGCCAGTAGTCCCGGAGGGGGCGGGAGGTCCTACAATGAGCAGTTCTTC. This encodes CASSPGGGGRSYNEQFF.

V and J are TRBV28 and TRBJ2-5; 8 bases fit TRBD1. Germline CDR1 MDHEN, CDR2 SYDVKM. This CDR3 is built from 16 residues. Trimming at V came to 1 base and at J to 2 bases, leaving 6 bases not matched to a gene. CDR3 DNA: TGTGCCAGCAGTTTATCCCCGCGGGACAGGCAAGAGACCCAGTACTTC. Residues: CASSLSPRDRQETQYF.

Remarks on this clone: A much larger clone lies one base from this, so it may be a read error. The chain is built from TRBV7-9 and TRBJ1-2, with D unclear. The CDR3 contains 11 residues. The germline CDR1 and CDR2 sequences are SEHNR and FQNEAQ (reference sequence). V was shortened by 5 bases and J by 4 bases, with 5 bases between the two germline ends. The CDR3 nucleotides are TGTGCCAGCAGCCCCGGCTATGGCTACACCTTC. Its translation is CASSPGYGYTF.

The chain has TRBV4-3 and TRBJ2-7, with D possibly matching TRBD2 (7 bases). There are 16 residues in the CDR3. Trimming pared 1 base from V and 4 bases from J, leaving 17 bases between. Germline loops: CDR1 LGHNA, CDR2 YSLEER. CDR3 nucleotides: TGCGCCAGCAGCCAAGCTTCAGGGGCGGGAGTGTACGAGCAGTACTTC. Residues: CASSQASGAGVYEQYF.

Details on this clone: The junction departs from germline at one end; a sequencing error may be responsible. The same CDR3 can be traced to other DNA sequences in this sample. The chain links TRBV15 to TRBJ2-3; no definite D call. In germline, CDR1 is LNHNV, CDR2 YYDKDF (reference sequence). This CDR3 has 15 amino acids. Written as DNA, the CDR3 is TGTGCCACCAGCAGAGCTCAATACGAGGTAGATACGCAATATTTT. Its protein product is CATSRAQYEVDTQYF.

This rearrangement joins TRBV11-2 to TRBJ2-7, with TRBD1 as a possible D gene (5 bases). Germline CDR1 is SGHAT and CDR2 is FQNNGV. Trimming took off 0 bases at V and 0 bases at J, with 18 bases between the two ends. The CDR3 extends over 18 amino acids. This CDR3 is CASSLEPQSQGVSYEQYV. CDR3 DNA sequence: TGTGCCAGCAGCTTAGAACCTCAGTCTCAGGGCGTCTCCTACGAGCAGTACGTC.

This CDR3 reads CASSPLLAGAYNEQFF. The CDR3 coding sequence is TGTGCCAGCTCACCACTGCTAGCGGGAGCCTACAATGAGCAGTTCTTC. The chain uses TRBV18 and TRBJ2-1; 10 nucleotides align to TRBD2. Trimming at V came to 1 base and at J to 2 bases, leaving 2 bases not matched to a gene. The CDR3 is 16 amino acids. CDR1 and CDR2 (germline): KGHSH, LQKENI.

The chain joins TRBV7-8 to TRBJ2-5, with D perhaps matching TRBD2 (5 bases). This CDR3 has 14 amino acids. Germline V CDR1 and CDR2: SGHVS, FQNEAQ. Trimming removed 1 base at V and 4 bases at J, with 10 bases between. The CDR3 region is CASSLVGAGETQYF. The DNA of the CDR3 is TGTGCCAGCAGCTTAGTCGGCGCGGGAGAGACCCAGTACTTC. The full variable domain, in which reference TRBV7-8 and TRBJ2-5 provide the parts outside the CDR3, is GAGVSQSPRYKVAKRGQDVALRCDPISGHVSLFWYQQALGQGPEFLTYFQNEAQLDKSGLPSDRFFAERPEGSVSTLKIQRTQQEDSAVYLCASSLVGAGETQYFGPGTRLLVL.

This chain links TRBV19 with TRBJ2-3; no clear D gene. Germline lookup yields CDR1 LNHDA and CDR2 SQIVND (reference sequence). This CDR3 contains 12 residues. V lost 2 bases and J 4 bases, leaving 4 bases between the germline ends. The CDR3 nucleotides read TGTGCCAGTAGTATATTGGCAGATACGCAGTATTTT. Residues: CASSILADTQYF.

The V call is TRBV7-2, the J call TRBJ2-1, with TRBD2 as a possible D gene (6 bases). The V and J ends lost 1 base and 3 bases respectively, with 10 bases between them. The CDR3 consists of 15 residues. Germline CDR1 is SGHTA and CDR2 is FQGNSA. The CDR3 sequence: CASSLGRDGYNEQFF. The CDR3 DNA reads as TGTGCCAGCAGCTTAGGGAGGGACGGCTACAATGAGCAGTTCTTC.

The rearrangement joins TRBV7-2 to TRBJ1-5; a possible D gene is TRBD1 (6 bases). The CDR3 extends over 15 amino acids. V gave up 2 bases and J gave up 5 bases, with 13 bases separating them. Germline CDR1 reads SGHTA; CDR2 reads FQGNSA. This chain's CDR3 is CASSLHRDPYQPQHF. CDR3 DNA sequence: TGTGCCAGCAGCTTACACAGGGACCCATATCAGCCCCAGCATTTT.

There are a few counts of this clone. The rearrangement joins TRBV27 to TRBJ1-1, with D possibly being TRBD1 (5 bases). The CDR3 is made up of 15 amino acids. The germline gives CDR1 MNHEY, CDR2 SMNVEV (reference sequence). The V and J ends lost 4 bases and 3 bases respectively, with 15 bases between them. In DNA form, the CDR3 reads TGTGCCAGCAGTTCCCAACCAGGGTGGGACACTGAAGCTTTCTTT. Translating it yields CASSSQPGWDTEAFF.

The chain carries TRBV29-1 and TRBJ2-2, with D maybe TRBD1 (6 bases). Germline V gene lookup returns CDR1 SQVTM and CDR2 ANQGSEA. V was cut by 7 bases and J by 4 bases, with 19 bases left in between. The CDR3 is made up of 15 amino acids. The CDR3 DNA reads as TGCAGCGCCCTGGGGGCAGGGCGCAGCACCGGGGAGCTGTTTTTT. It yields the protein CSALGAGRSTGELFF.

The chain has TRBV6-5 and TRBJ2-5; D could derive from TRBD1 or TRBD2 (5 bases each). Germline CDR1 reads MNHEY; CDR2 reads SVGAGI. CDR3 size: 13 residues. The V gene lost 11 bases and the J gene lost 3 bases, with 16 bases spanning the gap. In DNA, the CDR3 is TGTGCCTCCTCAGCAGGGAGTGAAGAGACCCAGTACTTC. Translation: CASSAGSEETQYF.

This clone was observed once. This chain connects TRBV6-4 to TRBJ2-3; no reliable D call. The length of the CDR3 is 13 residues. V was pared by 6 bases and J by 1 base, with 8 bases between. Germline V CDR1 and CDR2: MRHNA, SNTAGT. CDR3 loop: CASSTSRTDTQYF. The CDR3 DNA is TGTGCCAGCAGCACGAGTCGCACAGATACGCAGTATTTT.

The genes are TRBV11-3 and TRBJ2-1; TRBD2 matches 7 bases. This CDR3 comprises 16 residues. The V segment lost 5 bases and the J segment 5 bases; nucleotides outside the gene matches: 12. From germline, CDR1 is SGHNT and CDR2 YENEEA. The CDR3 region has the DNA TGTGCCAGCAGCCCTAGTCAGCGGGGAGCCCACAATGAGCAGTTCTTC. Its translation: CASSPSQRGAHNEQFF. The full variable domain, completed using reference TRBV11-3 and TRBJ2-1, is EAGVVQSPRYKIIEKKQPVAFWCNPISGHNTLYWYLQNLGQGPELLIRYENEEAVDDSQLPKDRFSAERLKGVDSTLKIQPAELGDSAVYLCASSPSQRGAHNEQFFGPGTRLTVL.